The 17 T cell receptor beta chains below all came from one sample that was sequenced in a study of CD8+CD57+ T cells in acquired aplastic anemia. Template material for TCR beta VDJ and CDR3 profiling consisted of genomic DNA. TCRdb reprocessed the reads via MiXCR and lists one record per CDR3 protein. Here the sample spans approximately 170,000 distinct CDR3 sequences, around 47% being singletons. Patients chosen for sequencing had CD8+CD57+ cells that had expanded, as shown by flow cytometry. Input material: sorted CD4+, CD8+, or CD8+CD57+ T cells (not recorded which) from PBMCs. These receptors were taken from a human donor with aplastic anemia.

This clonotype was seen repeatedly, ten times or more. The chain recombines TRBV11-2 with TRBJ1-2; 9 bases fit TRBD1. This CDR3 has 15 amino acids. Germline V gene lookup returns CDR1 SGHAT and CDR2 FQNNGV. The trim removed 1 base at V and 8 bases at J, leaving 8 bases unmatched. CDR3 bases: TGTGCCAGCAGCTTAGGGGGACAGGGATTGCGAGGCTACACCTTC. As protein: CASSLGGQGLRGYTF. The full variable domain, its missing parts supplied by reference TRBV11-2 and TRBJ1-2, is EAGVAQSPRYKIIEKRQSVAFWCNPISGHATLYWYQQILGQGPKLLIQFQNNGVVDDSQLPKDRFSAERLKGVDSTLKIQPAKLEDSAVYLCASSLGGQGLRGYTFGSGTRLTVV.

This clonotype was detected many times. The chain has TRBV4-2 and TRBJ2-5, with 8 nucleotides matching TRBD1. This CDR3 spans 16 amino acids. The V and J ends lost 0 bases and 4 bases, in that order; junction bases with no gene match: 7. Germline V gene sequence: CDR1 LGHNA, CDR2 YNFKEQ. CDR3 in DNA: TGTGCCAGCAGCCAAGATCAGGGGGCGATGGGAGAGACCCAGTACTTC. Amino acids: CASSQDQGAMGETQYF.

This clonotype was detected many times. The CDR3 DNA sequence: TGTGCCATCAGTCCTCGACAGGGGGGAGAGACCCAGTACTTC. Amino acid sequence: CAISPRQGGETQYF. The chain links TRBV10-3 to TRBJ2-5, with 9 nucleotides matching TRBD1. The CDR3 runs 14 residues. V gave up 5 bases and J gave up 4 bases; unmatched junction bases: 5. Germline CDR1 is ENHRY and CDR2 is SYGVKD.

The CDR3 sequence is CAISDEMNTEAFF. CDR3 in DNA: TGTGCCATCAGTGACGAGATGAACACTGAAGCTTTCTTT. The chain links TRBV10-3 to TRBJ1-1; no firm D call. The ends were cut back, 3 bases at V and 0 bases at J, with 5 bases in the middle. CDR3 length equals 13 residues. Germline V gene data show CDR1 as ENHRY and CDR2 as SYGVKD.

CDR3 sequence reads: CAISESLAGVETQYF. The CDR3 DNA reads as TGTGCCATCAGTGAGTCGCTAGCGGGGGTTGAGACCCAGTACTTC. The chain recombines TRBV10-3 with TRBJ2-5; TRBD2 matches at 10 bases. Germline CDR1 is ENHRY and CDR2 is SYGVKD. CDR3 length: 15 residues. Trimming took 0 bases from V and 5 from J; bases not matched to a gene: 3.

This clonotype was seen more than once but under ten times. The V and J genes are TRBV5-1 and TRBJ2-3; 10 bases are a match to TRBD1. This CDR3 spans 15 amino acids. Germline assignment: CDR1 SGHRS and CDR2 YFSETQ. Unmatched junction bases numbered 4, after V lost 0 bases and J lost 6 bases. CDR3: CASSLDGTGADTQYF. The CDR3 DNA reads as TGCGCCAGCAGCTTGGACGGGACAGGGGCGGATACGCAGTATTTT.

For this clonotype: This likely comes from a read error, as the CDR3 has no conserved phenylalanine or tryptophan at its end. Because the CDR3's place on the DNA is in doubt, the DNA is left out and the CDR3 is given as listed by TCRdb. The rearrangement links TRBV20-1 to TRBJ1-6; no DNA check was done on the table's D call, TRBD1. CDR1 is DFQATT and CDR2 is SNEGSKA in the germline V gene (reference sequence). A total of 9 residues make up the CDR3, ends included. CDR3 sequence reads: CSARASVDR.

This chain uses TRBV19 with TRBJ1-6; possibly TRBD1 for D (5 bases). The V and J ends lost 6 bases and 9 bases respectively, with 18 bases between them. This CDR3 spans 15 amino acids. The V gene's germline CDR1 is LNHDA and CDR2 SQIVND (reference sequence). This chain's CDR3 is CASSGIRQGSSPLHF. CDR3 DNA sequence: TGTGCCAGTAGCGGCATAAGGCAGGGAAGTTCACCCCTCCACTTT.

Notes on this clonotype: A much larger clonotype is one base distant, so this may be a read error. The chain has TRBV12-3 or TRBV12-4 and TRBJ2-2; D unclear. The ends were cut back, 7 bases at V and 6 bases at J, with 12 bases in the middle. The CDR3 sequence is 13 residues long. CDR3 loop: CASTRVDAGELFF. The CDR3 region has the DNA TGTGCCAGCACTAGAGTTGACGCCGGGGAGCTGTTTTTT.

This clonotype was seen only a few times. The rearrangement uses TRBV3-1 and TRBJ1-3, with D possibly being TRBD1 (6 bases). Trimming took 5 bases from V and 4 from J, leaving 15 bases between them. This CDR3 spans 15 amino acids. Germline V CDR1 and CDR2: LGHDT, YNNKEL (reference sequence). CDR3 coding DNA: TGTGCCAGCAGCGAACAGGGTGGGTGGGGAAACACCATATATTTT. It yields the protein CASSEQGGWGNTIYF.

The V call is TRBV4-1, the J call TRBJ2-4; perhaps TRBD2 as D (5 bases). Germline V gene data show CDR1 as MGHRA and CDR2 as YSYEKL. Between the trimmed V and J ends, which lost 1 base and 8 bases, there was a span of 12 bases. The CDR3 runs to 14 residues. The CDR3 here is CASSQVGSRDIQYF. The CDR3 nucleotides read TGCGCCAGCAGCCAAGTAGGGAGTAGGGACATTCAGTACTTC.

This clonotype was seen only a few times. This sequence joins TRBV29-1 and TRBJ2-3; D gene ambiguous. CDR1 is SQVTM and CDR2 is ANQGSEA in the germline V gene. V gave up 7 bases and J gave up 8 bases, with 16 bases separating them. The CDR3 sequence is 12 residues long. The CDR3 loop reads CSGTQTYGTQYF. The CDR3 DNA is TGCAGCGGCACACAGACGTATGGTACGCAGTATTTT.

This chain joins TRBV9 and TRBJ1-6, with TRBD1 identical over 7 bases. V lost 7 bases and J lost 5; bases outside the gene matches: 6. Germline V gene sequence: CDR1 SGDLS, CDR2 YYNGEE. This CDR3 is built from 14 residues. CDR3 residues: CASGGTANNSPLHF. The CDR3 DNA sequence: TGTGCCAGCGGGGGGACAGCAAATAATTCACCCCTCCACTTT. The whole variable domain, remainder taken from reference TRBV9 and TRBJ1-6, is DSGVTQTPKHLITATGQRVTLRCSPRSGDLSVYWYQQSLDQGLQFLIQYYNGEERAKGNILERFSAQQFPDLHSELNLSSLELGDSALYFCASGGTANNSPLHFGNGTRLTVT.

The chain employs TRBV12-3 or TRBV12-4 and TRBJ1-6; 7 positions match TRBD1. V was pared by 4 bases and J by 8 bases, with 2 bases of the junction left unmatched. The CDR3 sequence is 13 residues long. The CDR3 loop reads CASSSTGDSPLHF. The DNA of the CDR3 is TGTGCCAGCAGTTCAACAGGGGATTCACCCCTCCACTTT.

This clonotype has a count of ten or more. The chain employs TRBV11-3 and TRBJ2-2; no definite D call. V gave up 0 bases and J gave up 4 bases, with 3 bases separating them. The CDR3 has 13 amino acids. CDR1 SGHNT and CDR2 YENEEA come from the germline V gene. CDR3 residues: CASSLDPTGELFF. The CDR3 nucleotides are TGTGCCAGCAGCTTAGATCCCACCGGGGAGCTGTTTTTT.

The CDR3 DNA follows: TGTGCCAGCACCGCAAACAGGGAAAGAAATGGATACGAGCAGTACTTC. It codes for CASTANRERNGYEQYF. The chain uses TRBV6-1 and TRBJ2-7; a possible D gene is TRBD1 (6 bases). Germline CDR1 is MNHNS and CDR2 is SASEGT. The CDR3 extends over 16 amino acids. With 7 bases removed from V and 4 bases from J, the gap between germline ends came to 23 bases.

Regarding this clonotype: Germline and junction disagree at one end, which may indicate a read error. The chain couples TRBV11-2 to TRBJ1-2; 12 bases agree with TRBD1. This CDR3 spans 17 amino acids. The V gene's germline CDR1 is SGHAT and CDR2 FQNNGV. DNA for the CDR3: TGTGCCAGCAGCCCCGGGACAGGGGGCGCGAGTAGCTATGGCTACACTTTC. It yields the protein CASSPGTGGASSYGYTF.